This TCR beta chain comes out of a study of T cell repertoires in cytomegalovirus infection. Study context: The authors relied on CMV epitopes, both recently identified HLA-C-restricted and well-studied HLA-B-restricted. Based on public TCR beta signatures, there were indications of CMV infection and of a matching HLA type. Study-wide points: Dominant in the ex vivo response were TCR beta clonotypes restricted by HLA-C and specific for CMV. Pooled public TCR beta family frequency picked out CMV carriers with the relevant HLA.

The CDR3 contains 18 residues. With V trimmed by 5 bases and J by 3 bases, 9 bases remained unmatched. Germline V lookup: CDR1 MNHEY, CDR2 SMNVEV (reference sequence). TCRdb independently ran MiXCR on the reads; one entry per CDR3 protein. The sample yields some 800,000 distinct CDR3 sequences, about 29% seen once. This clonotype was counted between two and nine times. Its antigen is not identified. Sequences were derived from cultured CD8+ T cells from PBMCs, sampled from culture after CMV antigen stimulation. The sequence derives from a human donor in good health (CMV status not recorded). Some clones in this sample may be carry-over from other donors' samples. The rearrangement links TRBV27 to TRBJ2-2, with 13 bases aligning to TRBD2. The DNA of the CDR3 is TGTGCCAGCAGTCCTGGACTAGCGGGGGCGTCATACACCGGGGAGCTGTTTTTT. Translation gives CASSPGLAGASYTGELFF.